This T cell receptor beta chain was recorded in a study of cytomegalovirus exposure and HLA in healthy donors (dated by TCRdb to the late 2010s). Notes on the research overall: In an earlier analysis of fewer than 750 of the donors, 276 Gb of sequence data and 90 million to 130 million unique TCR beta sequences from 180 million or so T cells were reported. Approximately 330 gigabases of sequencing data and around 85 million unique TCR sequences made up an early release that covered several hundred HLA-typed donors. Among the approximately 400 genotyped donors, approximately 81% belonged to the genetic ancestry cluster associated with self-reported Caucasian donors. The study aimed to test whether signatures of past pathogen exposure could be identified by cataloging public T cell receptors. The study profiled the T cell repertoires of 500 to 800 subjects by immunosequencing and related them to cytomegalovirus serostatus. Besides the first cohort of approximately 670 subjects, a separate validation cohort made up of over a hundred different subjects was used. To predict cytomegalovirus infection status, the study combined high-throughput TCR immunosequencing, statistical association of individual TCRs with disease status, and machine learning. A later analysis re-analyzed previously published TCR beta repertoires from 660 or so donors and added high-resolution HLA genotyping to study TCR occurrence patterns. Rather than drawing on any new phenotypic data, the later analysis identified candidate immune exposures from TCR beta sequences and the way those sequences occurred across donors. To decide whether each TCR beta V gene segment behaved as functional or pseudogenic, an earlier analysis of approximately 590 of the donors relied on high-throughput TCR beta sequencing. Donor age, sex, ethnicity and CMV serostatus were compiled alongside the repertoire data. Genome-wide SNP genotypes for about 60% of the roughly 670 donors were used in a later genetic analysis, which treated that subset as a discovery cohort. All discovery cohort repertoires had been generated using a single sequencing platform. Class I and class II HLA loci were covered by the typing at four-digit resolution. Typing coverage differed by locus: A, B, C, DRB1 and DQB1 were typed in about 629-640 donors, DQA1 in about 550, DPA1 in some 610, and DPB1 in roughly 450. Four or five DR-DQ haplotypes were handled as single units for association and clustering because linkage in the cohort was strong. Across about 380 genotyped donors of the cohort, an average of about 200,000 unique TCR beta nucleotide sequences per donor were sequenced, and roughly 20% of those sequences were non-productive.

The library was produced with the immunoSEQ multiplex PCR assay. For the multiplex PCR, a mixture combining 60 forward primers for TCR Vbeta segments and 13 reverse primers for TCR Jbeta segments was used. A multiplex PCR assay on genomic DNA amplified the CDR3 region of rearranged TCR beta genes. Amplified TCR beta libraries were sequenced as 87-base-pair reads on the Illumina HiSeq System. As for how the authors treated the data: A later analysis counted approximately 76 million unique TCR beta chains across the 690 or so repertoires, and 9.5 million to 11 million of these chains were shared by at least two donors. Raw reads were error-corrected and collapsed into unique sequences by a nearest-neighbor algorithm in which closely related sequences were merged to remove PCR and sequencing errors. V, D and J gene segments were assigned by aligning CDR3 sequences to IMGT reference sequences. For a sequence to be retained, a match of at least six nucleotides to both a V gene segment and a J gene segment was required. A rearrangement counted as productive if the CDR3 had no stop codons and remained in frame with V and J, and every other rearrangement counted as non-productive. Following IMGT convention, CDR3 was defined as the stretch from the second conserved V-encoded cysteine up to the conserved J-encoded phenylalanine. The earlier analysis of around 640 of the donors excluded sequences that lacked an unambiguous match to a single V gene segment. In an earlier analysis of approximately 550 of the donors, V segments were called functional above 56.7% productive rearrangements and were called segregating when the between-donor standard deviation exceeded 5%. A statistical classification framework was built for diagnosing cytomegalovirus status from the catalog of TCR beta chain sequences. In a later analysis, TCR nucleotide sequences were compared against IMGT/GENE-DB human TR gene sequences so that V and J genes could be assigned. The TCRdist pipeline was used in a later analysis to assign CDR3 sequences and most-parsimonious VDJ recombination scenarios. A later analysis defined each TCR beta chain by its CDR3 amino acid sequence plus V-gene family, and excluded reads lacking a unique V-gene family. A later analysis removed 550 to 700 highly shared, low-generation-probability nucleotide sequences to deal with suspected cross-contamination and a sequencing artifact. For each public chain, a later analysis derived a clonal expansion index from normalized ranks of inferred template counts within each repertoire. A later analysis computed generation probabilities with a VDJ recombination model fitted to out-of-frame rearrangements, and checked the results against IGoR. A later analysis scored TCR-TCR, TCR-HLA and TCR-CMV co-occurrence with hypergeometric tests, applying a repertoire-size bias correction to TCR pairs. To estimate false discovery rates, a later analysis permuted the HLA or CMV assignments 20 times. In a later analysis, co-occurring TCRs were grouped using DBSCAN, with TCRdist sequence similarity added in when clustering inside HLA-allele-positive subsets. Co-occurrence clustering excluded repertoires with fewer than 30,000 or more than 120,000 public chains, plus five with anomalous nucleotide sharing. TCRdb obtained this table from immuneACCESS and retained in-frame rearrangements with V and J assigned. These tables miss some clones; where compared with another copy, unresolved V genes account for less than half of the shortfall, and the remainder is unexplained. That table supplies the V and J calls and clone size; D and trimming were determined from the DNA. The sample records about 200,000 clones, 70% to 85% of which are singletons. Clones ranked in the top ten supply approximately 1.5% of the sample.

CDR1 and CDR2 (SGHRS, YFSETQ) derive from the germline V gene. The CDR3 holds 13 amino acids from the cysteine to the phenylalanine. The read is trimmed to its CDR3 DNA, 39 bases read in frame from base 1. The junction shows trimming of 7 bases on V and 6 bases on J, and the gene matches do not reach 4 bases of it. Remarks on this clone: The clone's antigen remains unknown. One base away there is no much larger clone; base qualities are not given.

In total, fewer than 750 healthy bone marrow donors made up the cohort. Cohort members were all nominally healthy when sampled, although unrecorded immune exposures were likely present. The donor was CMV seronegative and belonged to the group of over 300 seronegative cohort members. Every donor gave a peripheral blood sample, and the peripheral blood mononuclear cells from that sample were used for TCR beta sequencing. The Qiagen DNeasy Blood Extraction Kit was used to extract genomic DNA from the blood cell samples. What the authors observed across the whole study: The classifier was reported to diagnose cytomegalovirus status with high specificity and sensitivity in both the original cohort and the validation cohort. For the cohort, immune exposure information was limited to CMV serostatus. In an earlier analysis of fewer than 750 of the donors, most TCR beta V segments were observed in productive rearrangements about 90% or about 30% of the time, broadly matching IMGT annotations. A total of some 180 TCR beta chains were listed by the study as associated with cytomegalovirus. Several of the top co-occurrence clusters appeared to be linked to parvovirus B19, influenza, CMV and Epstein-Barr virus, according to a later analysis. Because HLA typing was missing for some donors at each locus, association tests included only the typed subset. The 87-base-pair reads could not distinguish some IMGT-functional V segments, including TRBV6-2 and TRBV6-3, so those segments were excluded. Roughly uniform sequencing depth across donors was assumed in presence/absence analyses, although this assumption may not hold. The earlier analysis of some 560 of the donors excluded about 16 rarely observed V segments, including chromosome 9 orphons, because counts were too low. In a later genetic analysis, a missense DCLRE1C variant was associated with V-gene and J-gene trimming of TCR beta chains, and the association was replicated in an independent cohort. A further reported finding was that TCR beta sequences accurately predicted the HLA-A and HLA-B alleles for most subjects in the first cohort. A later analysis found that HLA-associated TCR beta chains were more clonally expanded and had lower generation probabilities than equally common non-associated chains. Specific HLA alleles were associated with 15,000 to 20,000 TCR beta sequences at a false discovery rate of 0.05 in a later analysis. According to a later analysis, TCR association rates differed among HLA loci, with DRB1 alleles showing the most associated TCRs and HLA-C alleles showing the fewest. In vitro tests confirmed that a few of the cytomegalovirus-associated TCR beta chains recognize cytomegalovirus antigens. According to a later analysis, most CMV-associated TCR beta chains appeared to be HLA-restricted, and the HLA associations seemed to be driven largely by CMV exposure. In a later genetic analysis, fewer N-insertions in productive TCRs were reported among donors in an Asian-associated ancestry cluster than the approximately 670-donor mean. Only TCR beta chains were sequenced in this cohort, and the absence of alpha or paired-chain data limited detectable features. When HLA alleles, especially DR and DQ, strongly co-occurred, TCR associations were difficult to assign to individual alleles. Correlated functional status among segregating V segments might reflect linkage disequilibrium, but an unknown experimental factor could not be ruled out. The authors suggested that the approach could potentially be generalized to other disease states and immunological phenotypes. Across donors, most TCR sequences were observed very rarely, whereas some public TCRs were present in many individuals. A cluster of highly shared sequence variants was judged likely to represent a technical artifact of the sequencing pipeline.

The clonotype originates from a man in his fifties or sixties in good health and CMV-seronegative. The chain joins TRBV5-1 to TRBJ2-1; 10 central nucleotides agree with TRBD2. Sequencing input: PBMCs. Here is the DNA: TGCGCCAGCGCAAGCGGGAGGGCCAATGAGCAGTTCTTC. It translates as CASASGRANEQFF.